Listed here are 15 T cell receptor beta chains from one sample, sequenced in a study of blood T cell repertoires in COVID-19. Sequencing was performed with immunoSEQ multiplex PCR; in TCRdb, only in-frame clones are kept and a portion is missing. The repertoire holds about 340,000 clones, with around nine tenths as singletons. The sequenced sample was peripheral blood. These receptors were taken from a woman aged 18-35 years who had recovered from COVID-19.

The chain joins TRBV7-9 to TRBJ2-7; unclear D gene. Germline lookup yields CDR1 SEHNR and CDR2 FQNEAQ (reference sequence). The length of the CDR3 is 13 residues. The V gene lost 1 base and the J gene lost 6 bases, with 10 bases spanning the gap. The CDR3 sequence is CASSLDSFGEQYV. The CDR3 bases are TGTGCCAGCAGCTTAGACTCCTTTGGCGAGCAGTACGTC.

The chain's CDR3 is CASSQESAGYLSQPQHF. CDR3 DNA sequence: TGCGCCAGCAGCCAAGAATCGGCAGGGTATCTGTCACAGCCCCAGCATTTT. The V call is TRBV4-3, the J call TRBJ1-5, with D perhaps TRBD1 (5 bases). In germline, CDR1 is LGHNA, CDR2 YSLEER. The CDR3 sequence is 17 residues long. The V and J ends lost 0 bases and 7 bases respectively, with 19 bases between them.

DNA of the CDR3: TGTGCCAGCAGCCACGGGTGGGGGGAATCTGGGGCCAACGTCCTGACTTTC. It codes for CASSHGWGESGANVLTF. The rearrangement uses TRBV7-2 and TRBJ2-6; weak D call: TRBD2 (6 bases). V shed 5 bases and J shed 1 base, with 15 bases lying between them. This CDR3 is built from 17 residues. Germline CDR1 and CDR2: SGHTA and FQGNSA.

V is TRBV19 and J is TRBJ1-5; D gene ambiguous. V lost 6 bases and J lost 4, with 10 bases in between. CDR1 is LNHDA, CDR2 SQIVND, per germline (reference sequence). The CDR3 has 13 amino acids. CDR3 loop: CASRGGINQPQHF. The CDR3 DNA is TGTGCCAGTAGAGGAGGGATAAATCAGCCCCAGCATTTT.

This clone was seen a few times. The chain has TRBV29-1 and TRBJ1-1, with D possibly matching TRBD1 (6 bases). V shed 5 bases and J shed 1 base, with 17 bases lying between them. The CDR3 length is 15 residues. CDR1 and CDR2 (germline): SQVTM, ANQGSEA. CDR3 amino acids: CSVLVWTARNTEAFF. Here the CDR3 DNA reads TGCAGCGTTTTGGTATGGACAGCAAGGAACACTGAAGCTTTCTTT.

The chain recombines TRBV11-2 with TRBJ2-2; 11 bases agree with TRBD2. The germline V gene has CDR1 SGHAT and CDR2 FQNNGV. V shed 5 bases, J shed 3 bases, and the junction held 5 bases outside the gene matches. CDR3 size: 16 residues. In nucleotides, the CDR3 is TGTGCCAGCAGCCGCAGGGGACTAGCGGACACCGGGGAGCTGTTTTTT. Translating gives CASSRRGLADTGELFF.

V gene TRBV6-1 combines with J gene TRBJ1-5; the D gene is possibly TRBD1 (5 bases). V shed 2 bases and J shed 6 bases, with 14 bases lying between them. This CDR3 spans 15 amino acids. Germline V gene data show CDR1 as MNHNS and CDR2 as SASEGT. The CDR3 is CASSEQGGWTQPQHF. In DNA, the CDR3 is TGTGCCAGCAGTGAACAGGGCGGATGGACTCAGCCCCAGCATTTT.

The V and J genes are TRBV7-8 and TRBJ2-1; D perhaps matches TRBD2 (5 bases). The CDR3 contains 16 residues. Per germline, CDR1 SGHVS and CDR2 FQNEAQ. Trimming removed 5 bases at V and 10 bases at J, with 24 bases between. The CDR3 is CASSPEVLARQSEQFF. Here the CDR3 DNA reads TGTGCCAGCAGCCCAGAGGTATTAGCGCGACAATCGGAGCAGTTCTTC.

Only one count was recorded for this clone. The CDR3 protein is CASSSRTGGYNYGYTF. The CDR3 DNA reads TGTGCCAGCAGTTCCCGGACAGGGGGCTATAACTATGGCTACACCTTC. This rearrangement joins TRBV27 to TRBJ1-2, with 11 positions matching TRBD1. Trimming took 4 bases from V and 1 from J; bases not matched to a gene: 5. The germline gives CDR1 MNHEY, CDR2 SMNVEV (reference sequence). The CDR3 has 16 residues.

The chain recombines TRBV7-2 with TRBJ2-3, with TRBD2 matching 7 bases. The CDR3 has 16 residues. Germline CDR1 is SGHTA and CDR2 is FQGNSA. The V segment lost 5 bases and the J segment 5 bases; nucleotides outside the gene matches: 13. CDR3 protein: CASSPFFGGGEDTQYF. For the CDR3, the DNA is TGTGCCAGCAGCCCGTTTTTCGGCGGGGGTGAAGATACGCAGTATTTT. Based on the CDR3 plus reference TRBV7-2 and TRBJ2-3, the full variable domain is GAGVSQSPSNKVTEKGKDVELRCDPISGHTALYWYRQSLGQGLEFLIYFQGNSAPDKSGLPSDRFSAERTGGSVSTLTIQRTQQEDSAVYLCASSPFFGGGEDTQYFGPGTRLTVL.

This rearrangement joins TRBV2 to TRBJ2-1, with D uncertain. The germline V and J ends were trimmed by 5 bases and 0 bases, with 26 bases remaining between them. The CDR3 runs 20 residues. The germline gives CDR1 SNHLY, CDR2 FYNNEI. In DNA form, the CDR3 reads TGTGCCAGCAGTATTATAATCAGACCAGGATCCGGAAGCTCCTACAATGAGCAGTTCTTC. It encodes CASSIIIRPGSGSSYNEQFF.

CDR3 DNA sequence: TGTGCCAGCAGTTCGGGGAGGGACTACAACTACGAGCAGTACGTC. This translates into CASSSGRDYNYEQYV. The chain joins TRBV11-2 to TRBJ2-7; 7 bases are shared with TRBD2. Germline CDR1 reads SGHAT; CDR2 reads FQNNGV. The V gene end was trimmed by 6 bases and the J gene end by 3 bases; junction bases not matched to a gene: 11. The CDR3 loop spans 15 amino acids.

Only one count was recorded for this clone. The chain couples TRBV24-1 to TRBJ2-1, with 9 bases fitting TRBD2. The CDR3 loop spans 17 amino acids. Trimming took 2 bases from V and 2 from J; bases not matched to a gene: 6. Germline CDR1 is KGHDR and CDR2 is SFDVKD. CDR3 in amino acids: CATSDSLAGAAYNEQFF. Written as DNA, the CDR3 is TGTGCCACCAGTGATTCCTTAGCGGGAGCGGCCTACAATGAGCAGTTCTTC.

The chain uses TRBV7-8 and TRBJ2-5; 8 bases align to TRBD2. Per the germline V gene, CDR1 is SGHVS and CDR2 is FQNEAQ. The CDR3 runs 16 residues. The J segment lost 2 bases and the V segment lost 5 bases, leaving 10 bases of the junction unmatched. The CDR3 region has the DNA TGTGCCAGCAGCCGCTTGGCGGGGGGATTACAAGAGACCCAGTACTTC. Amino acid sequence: CASSRLAGGLQETQYF.

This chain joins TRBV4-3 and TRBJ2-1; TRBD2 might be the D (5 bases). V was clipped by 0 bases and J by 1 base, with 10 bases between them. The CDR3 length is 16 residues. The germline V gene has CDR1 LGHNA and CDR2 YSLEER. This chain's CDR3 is CASSQDSVLSYNEQFF. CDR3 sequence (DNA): TGCGCCAGCAGCCAAGATAGCGTACTATCCTACAATGAGCAGTTCTTC.